This record concerns one T cell receptor (beta chain) sequence. Together with a sample-barcoded 5' primer, a J-beta primer mix was included in a second PCR lasting about 7 to 12 cycles. TCRdb re-analysed the 5' RACE reads in MiXCR, keeping a single row per CDR3 protein. The sample consists of around 800,000 distinct CDR3 sequences, about 48% of them appearing once. The sample belongs to a study of blood T cells in healthy people across ages. V was shortened by 0 bases and J by 15 bases, with 15 bases between the two germline ends. This CDR3 contains 13 residues. Germline assignment: CDR1 PRHDT and CDR2 FYEKMQ (reference sequence).

The sample was blood. This clonotype originated in a man at least 80 years old in good health. The rearrangement uses TRBV13 and TRBJ2-4, with a possible D match to TRBD1 (6 bases). Written as DNA, the CDR3 is TGTGCCAGCAGCTTAGGACAAACAGGGTTGCCGTACTTC. Protein product: CASSLGQTGLPYF.